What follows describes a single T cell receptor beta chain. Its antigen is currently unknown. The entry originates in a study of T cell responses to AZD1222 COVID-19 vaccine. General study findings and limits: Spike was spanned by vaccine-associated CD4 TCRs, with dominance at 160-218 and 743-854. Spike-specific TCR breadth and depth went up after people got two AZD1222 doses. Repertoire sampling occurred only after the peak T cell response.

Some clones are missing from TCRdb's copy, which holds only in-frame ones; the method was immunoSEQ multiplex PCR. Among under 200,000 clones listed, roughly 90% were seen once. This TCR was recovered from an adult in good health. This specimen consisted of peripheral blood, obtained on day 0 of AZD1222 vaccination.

DNA for the CDR3: TGTGCCAGTAGTATTCTAGGGATGAAGCAGCCCCAGCATTTT. It codes for CASSILGMKQPQHF. The chain links TRBV19 to TRBJ1-5; D gene uncertain. Trimming took 3 bases from V and 7 from J, leaving 13 bases between them. CDR1 is LNHDA and CDR2 is SQIVND in the germline V gene (reference sequence). This CDR3 contains 14 residues. Based on the CDR3 plus reference TRBV19 and TRBJ1-5, the full variable domain is DGGITQSPKYLFRKEGQNVTLSCEQNLNHDAMYWYRQDPGQGLRLIYYSQIVNDFQKGDIAEGYSVSREKKESFPLTVTSAQKNPTAFYLCASSILGMKQPQHFGDGTRLSIL.